This is a list of T cell receptor beta chains from one sample in a study of CD8+ T cells in alopecia areata. Clones were sequenced by immunoSEQ multiplex PCR, and TCRdb holds only the in-frame ones, with some missing. Among more than 110,000 clones, roughly 61% were seen once, and the ten largest hold 6.4%. This sample comprised CD4+ T cells sorted from blood, obtained at week 0. All receptors derive from a human donor with alopecia areata. CDR3s include the opening cysteine and the closing phenylalanine or tryptophan. D genes are given only for firm matches. Not every row has a clone size; where given, it reads once, few, many or a size class.

TGCAGCGTGAAGAGGACAGGGGGTTCGAACACTGAAGCTTTCTTT | CSVKRTGGSNTEAFF | TRBJ1-1 | TRBD1 | TRBV29-1 | few
TGTGCCAGCAGCGTAGCTACCGGCCCGGGCAATGAGCAGTTCTTC | CASSVATGPGNEQFF | TRBJ2-1 | NA | TRBV9 | few
TGTGCCAGCAGCCGCGACAGGGGAAGCACTGAAGCTTTCTTT | CASSRDRGSTEAFF | TRBJ1-1 | TRBD1 | TRBV6-5 | few
TGTGCCAGCAGTAGGTGGGGCAGCGCTGATTCCGCTTTCTTT | CASSRWGSADSAFF | TRBJ1-1 | NA | TRBV27 | NA
TGTGCCAGCAGTGGAGGGGGCAGTGGCTACACCTTC | CASSGGGSGYTF | TRBJ1-2 | TRBD1 | TRBV25-1 | NA
TGTGCCAGCAGTTCACAGGTTGGGTACGAGCAGTACTTC | CASSSQVGYEQYF | TRBJ2-7 | NA | TRBV27 | NA
TGCAGCGTTGATCGGACCACTAGCACAGATACGCAGTATTTT | CSVDRTTSTDTQYF | TRBJ2-3 | NA | TRBV29-1 | NA
TGTGCCAGCAGTAGGGGCACAGATACGCAGTATTTT | CASSRGTDTQYF | TRBJ2-3 | NA | TRBV27 | few
TGTGCCAGCAGCTTATTCTCGGGGGGTCTCGGCACCGGGGAGCTGTTTTTT | CASSLFSGGLGTGELFF | TRBJ2-2 | TRBD2 | TRBV7-2 | NA
TGTGCCAGCAGGTCCTTAGCGGGTTTAGCCAAAAACATTCAGTACTTC | CASRSLAGLAKNIQYF | TRBJ2-4 | TRBD2 | TRBV7-2 | NA
TGCGCCAGCAGTCAGGGCAGGGAGGGCTACGAGCAGTACTTC | CASSQGREGYEQYF | TRBJ2-7 | TRBD2 | TRBV23-1 | NA
TGTGCCAGCAGCTTAGGAGGGTTACGAGGCAATCAGCCCCAGCATTTT | CASSLGGLRGNQPQHF | TRBJ1-5 | NA | TRBV7-2 | NA
TGTGCCAGCAGTCCCGCAAGCCTAAACACTGAAGCTTTCTTT | CASSPASLNTEAFF | TRBJ1-1 | NA | TRBV6-5 | NA
TGTGCCAGCAGACAACCAGGGGGAGGCTACACCTTC | CASRQPGGGYTF | TRBJ1-2 | TRBD1 | TRBV6-5 | NA
TGTGCCATCAGTGCCGGGGTTTATGGCTACACCTTC | CAISAGVYGYTF | TRBJ1-2 | NA | TRBV10-3 | NA
TGTGCCAGCAGCTTGGCATGGGGTAGAGGGGGTACGCAGTATTTT | CASSLAWGRGGTQYF | TRBJ2-3 | NA | TRBV7-2 | NA
TGTGCCATCAGTGATGGGGGGACAGGGGAGGTCGTTCGGTACTTC | CAISDGGTGEVVRYF | TRBJ2-5 | TRBD1 | TRBV10-3 | NA
TGTGCCAGCAGTCCAGCCAGCTCTGGGGCCAACGTCCTGACTTTC | CASSPASSGANVLTF | TRBJ2-6 | NA | TRBV6-6 | few
TGCAGCGTTGTTTCTGTCAATGAGCAGTTCTTC | CSVVSVNEQFF | TRBJ2-1 | NA | TRBV29-1 | NA
TGTGCCTGGACTCAGCCCTTTGGGTTCTCTGGAAACACCATATATTTT | CAWTQPFGFSGNTIYF | TRBJ1-3 | NA | TRBV30 | NA
TGTGCCTGGAGGGGGACAGGGGTCGCTGAAGCTTTCTTT | CAWRGTGVAEAFF | TRBJ1-1 | TRBD1 | TRBV30 | NA
TGTGCCTGGAGCCCAAAAGTGGGGTCCTACGAGCAGTACTTC | CAWSPKVGSYEQYF | TRBJ2-7 | NA | TRBV30 | NA
TGTGCCATCAGTGGTGGCAGGGATTCCTACAATGAGCAGTTCTTC | CAISGGRDSYNEQFF | TRBJ2-1 | NA | TRBV10-3 | NA
TGTGCCAGCAGTGACTCCTACGAGCAGTACTTC | CASSDSYEQYF | TRBJ2-7 | NA | TRBV6-5 | NA
TGTGCCAGCAGTTTCGCCGGGACGGTGGACACTGAAGCTTTCTTT | CASSFAGTVDTEAFF | TRBJ1-1 | NA | TRBV6-5 | NA
TGTGCCAGCGAGGGGCAGGGTCGGGGACGCTATGGCTACACCTTC | CASEGQGRGRYGYTF | TRBJ1-2 | NA | TRBV25-1 | few
TGTGCCAGCAGCCCGGACAGGGAAGGTACTGAAGCTTTCTTT | CASSPDREGTEAFF | TRBJ1-1 | TRBD1 | TRBV4-2 | NA
TGTGCCAGCAGCCAAGATGGAATCAATGGCTACACCTTC | CASSQDGINGYTF | TRBJ1-2 | NA | TRBV4-2 | NA
TGTGCCTCCAGTAAAGCCAAGCACTCTGGAAACACCATATATTTT | CASSKAKHSGNTIYF | TRBJ1-3 | NA | TRBV9 | NA
TGTGCCTGGAGTGTAGGTGGAGGGGGCAGCTATGGCTACACCTTC | CAWSVGGGGSYGYTF | TRBJ1-2 | TRBD1 | TRBV30 | NA
TGTGCCAGCAGCTTCGGGGGGATGAGGCTAGGCGAGCAGTACTTC | CASSFGGMRLGEQYF | TRBJ2-7 | TRBD2 | TRBV7-2 | NA
TGTGCCAGCAGTTTTGGACAATCGAACACTGAAGCTTTCTTT | CASSFGQSNTEAFF | TRBJ1-1 | NA | TRBV6-5 | NA
TGTGCCAGCAGCCCGGACAACTACGAGCAGTACTTC | CASSPDNYEQYF | TRBJ2-7 | NA | TRBV7-2 | few
TGTGCCAGCAGCTTATGGGTAGAAGAGACCCAGTACTTC | CASSLWVEETQYF | TRBJ2-5 | NA | TRBV7-9 | few
TGTGCCATCAGTGAAGAGGGGAACTATGGCTACACCTTC | CAISEEGNYGYTF | TRBJ1-2 | NA | TRBV10-3 | NA
TGTGCCAGCAGCCAACAGGGATTAAATCAGCCCCAGCATTTT | CASSQQGLNQPQHF | TRBJ1-5 | NA | TRBV6-5 | few
TGTGCCAGCAGCTTAGCGCAACATGAGGACGAGCAGTACTTC | CASSLAQHEDEQYF | TRBJ2-7 | NA | TRBV7-2 | few
TGTGCCAGCAGTGAAGCGCTTGAAGGTGGAGATACGCAGTATTTT | CASSEALEGGDTQYF | TRBJ2-3 | NA | TRBV2 | NA
TGTGCCAGCAGCTTAGCCGGATCGGGGATGACTGAAGCTTTCTTT | CASSLAGSGMTEAFF | TRBJ1-1 | NA | TRBV11-2 | NA
TGTGCCAGCAGCCCCGCGACAGGGAGAAGAAACACCATATATTTT | CASSPATGRRNTIYF | TRBJ1-3 | TRBD1 | TRBV5-4 | few
TGTGCCAGCAGTGAATACATGGCAGATACGCAGTATTTT | CASSEYMADTQYF | TRBJ2-3 | NA | TRBV2 | NA
TGCAGCGTTGACCCCGGGACAGGGGGCTCCTACGAGCAGTACTTC | CSVDPGTGGSYEQYF | TRBJ2-7 | TRBD1 | TRBV29-1 | few
TGTGCCTGGAGTTTCGACTACGAGCAGTACTTC | CAWSFDYEQYF | TRBJ2-7 | NA | TRBV30 | NA
TGTGCCAGCAGCTCGGGACTAGCGGGGGGCATCCAAGAGACCCAGTACTTC | CASSSGLAGGIQETQYF | TRBJ2-5 | TRBD2 | TRBV7-2 | few
TGCAGCGTTACCCGGGGTGGGAGCACTGAAGCTTTCTTT | CSVTRGGSTEAFF | TRBJ1-1 | NA | TRBV29-1 | NA
TGCAGCGCACCTCTGGCAGGACCTAATGAAAAACTGTTTTTT | CSAPLAGPNEKLFF | TRBJ1-4 | NA | TRBV29-1 | NA
TGCAGCGACCGACAGGGGGTTGAGGAGACCCAGTACTTC | CSDRQGVEETQYF | TRBJ2-5 | TRBD1 | TRBV29-1 | NA
TGTGCCAGCAGCCAAGTCAGTGGTCACAATGAGCAGTTCTTC | CASSQVSGHNEQFF | TRBJ2-1 | NA | TRBV4-2 | NA
TGTGCCAGCAGCCGGGACTCCTTCGAGTATTTT | CASSRDSFEYF | TRBJ2-3 | NA | TRBV7-2 | NA
TGCGCCAGCAGCCAGCAGGGGGGTAGCGGAAATGAGCAGTTCTTC | CASSQQGGSGNEQFF | TRBJ2-1 | NA | TRBV5-1 | few
TGCGCCAGCAGCTCCCTTGGACAGGGGGTCTCTGGCTACACCTTC | CASSSLGQGVSGYTF | TRBJ1-2 | TRBD1 | TRBV5-1 | NA
TGTGCCAGCAGCTTAGTGGGACAGGGGAGATATGAGCAGTTCTTC | CASSLVGQGRYEQFF | TRBJ2-1 | TRBD1 | TRBV7-2 | few
TGTGCCAGCAGTGTAAGAGGCCAGGGTAATGAAAAACTGTTTTTT | CASSVRGQGNEKLFF | TRBJ1-4 | NA | TRBV27 | NA
TGCAGCGTTGCGTTTTCGTCCAGGGGGCGCGTTGGGAACATTCAGTACTTC | CSVAFSSRGRVGNIQYF | TRBJ2-4 | TRBD1 | TRBV29-1 | NA
TGTGCCAGCAGCGCTCAACTCCCGGGACTCCATACGCAGTATTTT | CASSAQLPGLHTQYF | TRBJ2-3 | NA | TRBV9 | NA